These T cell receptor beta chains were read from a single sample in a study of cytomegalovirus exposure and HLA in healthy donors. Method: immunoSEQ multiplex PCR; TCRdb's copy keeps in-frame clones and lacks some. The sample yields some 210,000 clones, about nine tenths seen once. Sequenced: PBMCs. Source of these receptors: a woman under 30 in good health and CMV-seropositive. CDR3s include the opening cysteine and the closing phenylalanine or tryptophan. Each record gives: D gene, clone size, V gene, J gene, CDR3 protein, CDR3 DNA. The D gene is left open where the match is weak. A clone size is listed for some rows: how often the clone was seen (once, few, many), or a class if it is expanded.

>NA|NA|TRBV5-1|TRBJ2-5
CASSLELETQYF
TGCGCCAGCAGCTTGGAGCTAGAGACCCAGTACTTC
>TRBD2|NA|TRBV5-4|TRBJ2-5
CASGSGVLAGGETQYF
TGTGCCAGCGGTTCAGGGGTCTTGGCGGGAGGAGAGACCCAGTACTTC
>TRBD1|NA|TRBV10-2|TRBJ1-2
CASSAGTGAYGYTF
TGCGCCAGCAGTGCTGGGACAGGGGCCTATGGCTACACCTTC
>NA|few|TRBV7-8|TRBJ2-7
CASSLATQSPYEQYF
TGTGCCAGCAGCTTAGCGACACAAAGCCCCTACGAGCAGTACTTC
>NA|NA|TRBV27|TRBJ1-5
CASSLSGANQPQHF
TGTGCCAGCAGTTTATCAGGGGCCAATCAGCCCCAGCATTTT
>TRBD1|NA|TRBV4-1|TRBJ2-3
CASSQGTGANTQYF
TGCGCCAGCAGCCAAGGGACAGGGGCTAATACGCAGTATTTT
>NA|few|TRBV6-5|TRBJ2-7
CASRTGTYEQYF
TGTGCCAGCCGGACGGGGACCTACGAGCAGTACTTC
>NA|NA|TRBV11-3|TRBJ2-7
CASSLAGVYEQYF
TGTGCCAGCAGCTTAGCCGGTGTCTACGAGCAGTACTTC
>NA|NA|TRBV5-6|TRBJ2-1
CASSLGGINEQFF
TGTGCCAGCAGCTTGGGAGGGATCAATGAGCAGTTCTTC
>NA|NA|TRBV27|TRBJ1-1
CASSVSVGTEAFF
TGTGCCAGCAGTGTCTCGGTCGGCACTGAAGCTTTCTTT
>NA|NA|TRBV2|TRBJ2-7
CASSVALSSYEQYF
TGTGCCAGCAGTGTAGCACTGAGCTCCTACGAGCAGTACTTC
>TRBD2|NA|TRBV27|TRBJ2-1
CASILGTSGYNEQFF
TGTGCCAGCATCCTCGGGACTAGCGGGTACAATGAGCAGTTCTTC
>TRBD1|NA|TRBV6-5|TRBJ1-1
CASSLGQGNSAFF
TGTGCCAGCAGTTTGGGACAGGGCAACTCGGCTTTCTTT
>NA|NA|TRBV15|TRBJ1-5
CATSIAGVYSNQPQHF
TGTGCCACCAGCATCGCAGGGGTGTATAGCAATCAGCCCCAGCATTTT
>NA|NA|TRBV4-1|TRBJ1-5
CASSQGGAGGNQPQHF
TGCGCCAGCAGCCAAGGTGGCGCGGGGGGCAATCAGCCCCAGCATTTT
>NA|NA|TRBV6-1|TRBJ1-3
CASSEALGGPSGNTIYF
TGTGCCAGCAGTGAAGCGCTTGGCGGCCCCTCTGGAAACACCATATATTTT
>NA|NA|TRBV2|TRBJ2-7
CASRSRGSYEQYF
TGTGCCAGCAGATCACGGGGGTCCTACGAGCAGTACTTC
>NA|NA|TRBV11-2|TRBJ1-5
CASSPPGQPQHF
TGTGCCAGCAGCCCCCCAGGGCAGCCCCAGCATTTT